One and the same sample provided the 14 T cell receptor beta chains below, sequenced in a study of T-cell memory formation after mild COVID-19. TCRdb called the 5' RACE reads again in MiXCR, with one record for every CDR3 protein. The sample contains about 270,000 distinct CDR3 sequences, about a sixth of which appear only once. The source material was PBMCs or a T cell subset sorted from them (not recorded which). The origin of the receptors is a man aged 18 to 30 who had mild COVID-19 (a few samples of this study predate the infection). Cell type and time point are not known.

This clonotype has a handful of counts. The V and J genes are TRBV20-1 and TRBJ2-1; TRBD2 matches 7 bases. The CDR3 covers 15 residues. V was pared by 0 bases and J by 5 bases, with 7 bases of the junction left unmatched. CDR1 is DFQATT and CDR2 is SNEGSKA in the germline V gene (reference sequence). The CDR3 spells CSARDPASGHNEQFF. In DNA form, the CDR3 reads TGCAGTGCTAGAGATCCGGCTAGCGGCCACAATGAGCAGTTCTTC.

V and J are TRBV29-1 and TRBJ1-1; TRBD1 agrees at 8 bases. The V segment lost 3 bases and the J segment 1 base; nucleotides outside the gene matches: 1. The germline gives CDR1 SQVTM, CDR2 ANQGSEA. This CDR3 comprises 13 residues. The CDR3 protein is CSVDDRGNTEAFF. In DNA form, the CDR3 reads TGCAGCGTTGACGACAGGGGGAACACTGAAGCTTTCTTT. Full variable domain (outside the CDR3, taken from reference TRBV29-1 and TRBJ1-1): SAVISQKPSRDICQRGTSLTIQCQVDSQVTMMFWYRQQPGQSLTLIATANQGSEATYESGFVIDKFPISRPNLTFSTLTVSNMSPEDSSIYLCSVDDRGNTEAFFGQGTRLTVV.

This clonotype was detected ten times or more. V gene TRBV7-2 combines with J gene TRBJ1-1; tentative D call: TRBD1 (6 bases). The germline V gene has CDR1 SGHTA and CDR2 FQGNSA. The V end lost 1 base, the J end lost 11 bases, and 17 bases lay between the germline ends. This CDR3 has 14 residues. The CDR3 nucleotides are TGTGCCAGCAGCTTAGGGGGGACATCGGGTGGGGCTTTCTTT. Translated, it gives CASSLGGTSGGAFF.

This clonotype was counted only a few times. This sequence joins TRBV6-2 or TRBV6-3 and TRBJ2-3, with D maybe TRBD2 (5 bases). V was cut by 7 bases and J by 2 bases, with 13 bases left in between. The CDR3 is 14 amino acids. Germline CDR1 MNHEY, CDR2 SVGEGT. The CDR3 sequence is CASTWTGITDTQYF. In DNA form, the CDR3 reads TGTGCCAGCACCTGGACGGGGATCACAGATACGCAGTATTTT.

The chain couples TRBV7-8 to TRBJ2-3, with 9 bases fitting TRBD1. The CDR3 consists of 15 residues. CDR1 and CDR2 from the germline V gene are SGHVS and FQNEAQ. V gave up 5 bases and J gave up 2 bases; unmatched junction bases: 5. In DNA form, the CDR3 reads TGTGCCAGCAGCATCGACAGGGGGGTCACAGATACGCAGTATTTT. It yields the protein CASSIDRGVTDTQYF.

The chain is built from TRBV20-1 and TRBJ2-5, with D unclear. Trimming removed 1 base from V and 0 bases from J, with 9 bases in between. Germline V CDR1 and CDR2: DFQATT, SNEGSKA (reference sequence). This CDR3 is 14 amino acids long. The CDR3 is CSARGFGYQETQYF. CDR3 in DNA: TGCAGTGCTAGAGGGTTCGGGTACCAAGAGACCCAGTACTTC.

The chain recombines TRBV7-2 with TRBJ2-6; 12 bases match TRBD1. This CDR3 is 17 amino acids long. The germline V gene encodes CDR1 SGHTA and CDR2 FQGNSA. V shed 5 bases and J 4 bases; nucleotides not matched to a gene: 6. CDR3 in amino acids: CASSARDRGLGANVLTF. In DNA form, the CDR3 reads TGTGCCAGCAGCGCCCGGGACAGGGGGCTAGGGGCCAACGTCCTGACTTTC.

This clonotype was observed a handful of times. This chain joins TRBV24-1 and TRBJ2-1; D unresolved. CDR1 and CDR2 (germline): KGHDR, SFDVKD. Trimming pared 3 bases from V and 7 bases from J, leaving 12 bases between. CDR3 length: 14 residues. CDR3 nucleotides: TGTGCCACCAGTGATACGAGCCAAAAAAATGAGCAGTTCTTC. This gives the protein CATSDTSQKNEQFF.

The genes are TRBV5-1 and TRBJ1-5; D remains unclear. Germline V gives CDR1 SGHRS, CDR2 YFSETQ. This CDR3 spans 14 amino acids. Trimming took off 4 bases at V and 8 bases at J, with 16 bases between the two ends. The CDR3 here is CASSPQDSREPQHF. The CDR3, as DNA: TGCGCCAGCAGCCCCCAGGACTCGCGTGAGCCCCAGCATTTT.

The gene calls are TRBV9 and TRBJ2-5, with D possibly TRBD1 on 5 matching bases. V was shortened by 3 bases and J by 2 bases, with 17 bases between the two germline ends. The CDR3 length is 16 residues. From germline, CDR1 is SGDLS and CDR2 YYNGEE. As DNA, the CDR3 is TGTGCCAGCAGCGGCTGGGGCCCCCAAGGGCAAGAGACCCAGTACTTC. Residues: CASSGWGPQGQETQYF.

This rearrangement joins TRBV15 to TRBJ1-2, with TRBD1 matching 7 bases. Looked up from germline, CDR1 is LNHNV and CDR2 is YYDKDF (reference sequence). The CDR3 spans 18 residues. Trimming removed 2 bases from V and 3 bases from J; junction bases left unmatched: 15. In DNA, the CDR3 is TGTGCCACCAGCAGAAAGTACGGAGGGGGCGGAAAGGACTATGGCTACACCTTC. The encoded protein is CATSRKYGGGGKDYGYTF. Combining the CDR3 with reference TRBV15 and TRBJ1-2 gives the whole variable domain DAMVIQNPRYQVTQFGKPVTLSCSQTLNHNVMYWYQQKSSQAPKLLFHYYDKDFNNEADTPDNFQSRRPNTSFCFLDIRSPGLGDTAMYLCATSRKYGGGGKDYGYTFGSGTRLTVV.

This clonotype was detected only a few times. The CDR3 region has the DNA TGTGCCAGCAGCCGGCCATTCGCAGGAAACACCATATATTTT. It codes for CASSRPFAGNTIYF. The rearrangement joins TRBV12-3 or TRBV12-4 to TRBJ1-3, with D unclear. Trimming pared 6 bases from V and 4 bases from J, leaving 13 bases between. The CDR3 loop spans 14 amino acids.

Many counts were recorded for this clonotype. The chain has TRBV20-1 and TRBJ2-6; D might be TRBD1 (5 bases). The V end was cut by 7 bases, the J end by 0 bases, with 10 bases between. This CDR3 has 14 residues. Per the germline V gene, CDR1 is DFQATT and CDR2 is SNEGSKA (reference sequence). CDR3 coding DNA: TGCAGTGGGGGTCAGGGCTCTGGGGCCAACGTCCTGACTTTC. This encodes CSGGQGSGANVLTF.

V and J are TRBV3-1 and TRBJ2-5; the D is unclear. The germline gives CDR1 LGHDT, CDR2 YNNKEL (reference sequence). The CDR3 is 17 amino acids. Trimming left V 3 bases short and J 4 bases short, with 21 bases between. In DNA, the CDR3 is TGTGCCAGCAGCCAGGATCTTAGCCGTGGGGTAGGAGAGACCCAGTACTTC. It codes for CASSQDLSRGVGETQYF.